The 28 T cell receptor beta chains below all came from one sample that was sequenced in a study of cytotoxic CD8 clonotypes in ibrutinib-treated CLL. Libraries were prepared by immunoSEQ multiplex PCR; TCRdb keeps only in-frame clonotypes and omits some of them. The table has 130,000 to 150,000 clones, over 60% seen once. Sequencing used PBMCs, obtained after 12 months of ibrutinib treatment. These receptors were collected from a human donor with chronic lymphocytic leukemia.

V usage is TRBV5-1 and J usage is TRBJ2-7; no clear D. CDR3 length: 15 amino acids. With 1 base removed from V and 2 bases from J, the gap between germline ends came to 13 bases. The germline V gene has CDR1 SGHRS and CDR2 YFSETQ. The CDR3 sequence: CASSLTLDVTYEQYF. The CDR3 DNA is TGCGCCAGCAGCTTGACTTTAGACGTTACCTACGAGCAGTACTTC.

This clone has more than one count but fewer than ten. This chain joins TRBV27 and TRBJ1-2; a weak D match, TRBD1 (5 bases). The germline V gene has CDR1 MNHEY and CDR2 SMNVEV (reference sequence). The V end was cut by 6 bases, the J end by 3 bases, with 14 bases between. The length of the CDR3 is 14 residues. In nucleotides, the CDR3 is TGTGCCAGCAGCCCCAGGGAACCTTACTATGGCTACACCTTC. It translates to CASSPREPYYGYTF.

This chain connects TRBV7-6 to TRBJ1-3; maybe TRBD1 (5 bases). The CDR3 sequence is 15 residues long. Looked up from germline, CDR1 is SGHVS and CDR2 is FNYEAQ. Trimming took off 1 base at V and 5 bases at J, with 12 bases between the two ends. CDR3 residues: CASSLGGGPRNTIYF. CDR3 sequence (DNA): TGTGCCAGCAGCTTAGGGGGCGGTCCGAGAAACACCATATATTTT.

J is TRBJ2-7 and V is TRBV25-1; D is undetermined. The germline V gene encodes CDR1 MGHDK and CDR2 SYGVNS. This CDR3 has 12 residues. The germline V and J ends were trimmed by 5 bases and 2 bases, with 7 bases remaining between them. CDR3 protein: CASSKQTYEQYF. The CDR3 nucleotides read TGTGCCAGCAGTAAACAGACCTACGAGCAGTACTTC.

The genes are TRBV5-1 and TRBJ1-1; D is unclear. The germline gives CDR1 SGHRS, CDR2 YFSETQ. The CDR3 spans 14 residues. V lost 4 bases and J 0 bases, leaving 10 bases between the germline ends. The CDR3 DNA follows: TGCGCCAGCAGCCTTCAGGTATTGAACACTGAAGCTTTCTTT. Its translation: CASSLQVLNTEAFF.

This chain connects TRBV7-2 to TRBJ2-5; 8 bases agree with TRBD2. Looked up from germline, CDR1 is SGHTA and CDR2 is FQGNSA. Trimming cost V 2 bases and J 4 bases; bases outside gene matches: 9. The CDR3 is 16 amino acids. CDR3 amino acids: CASSLRAAGVGETQYF. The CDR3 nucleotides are TGTGCCAGCAGCTTAAGGGCAGCGGGAGTGGGAGAGACCCAGTACTTC.

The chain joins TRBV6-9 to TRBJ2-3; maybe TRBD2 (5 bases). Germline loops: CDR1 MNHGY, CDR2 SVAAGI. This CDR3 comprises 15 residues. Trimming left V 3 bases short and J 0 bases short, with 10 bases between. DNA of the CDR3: TGTGCCAGCAGTTACGTCCGGGAAAGCACAGATACGCAGTATTTT. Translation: CASSYVRESTDTQYF.

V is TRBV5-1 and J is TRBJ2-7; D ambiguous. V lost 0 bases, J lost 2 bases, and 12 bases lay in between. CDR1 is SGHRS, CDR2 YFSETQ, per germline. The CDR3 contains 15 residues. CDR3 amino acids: CASSLDSYVTYEQYF. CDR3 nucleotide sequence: TGCGCCAGCAGCTTGGATTCCTACGTAACCTACGAGCAGTACTTC.

In DNA form, the CDR3 reads TGTGCCAGCAGCCCCGGACTAGCGGGTCCCTACGAGCAGTACTTC. Protein: CASSPGLAGPYEQYF. The gene calls are TRBV7-7 and TRBJ2-7, with 11 positions matching TRBD2. CDR3 length: 15 amino acids. CDR1 and CDR2 (germline): SSHAT, FNYEAQ (reference sequence). Trimming at V came to 5 bases and at J to 2 bases, leaving 5 bases not matched to a gene.

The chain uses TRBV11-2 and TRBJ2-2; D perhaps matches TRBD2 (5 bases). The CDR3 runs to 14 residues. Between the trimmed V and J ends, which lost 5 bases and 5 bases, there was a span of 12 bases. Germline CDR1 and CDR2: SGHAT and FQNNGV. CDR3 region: CASSPRRRTGELFF. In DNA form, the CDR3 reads TGTGCCAGCAGCCCTAGGAGGCGGACCGGGGAGCTGTTTTTT.

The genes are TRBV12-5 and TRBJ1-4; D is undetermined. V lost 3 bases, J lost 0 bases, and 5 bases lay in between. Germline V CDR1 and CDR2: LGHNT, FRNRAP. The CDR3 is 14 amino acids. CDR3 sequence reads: CASGFSATNEKLFF. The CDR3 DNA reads TGTGCTAGTGGTTTTTCTGCAACTAATGAAAAACTGTTTTTT.

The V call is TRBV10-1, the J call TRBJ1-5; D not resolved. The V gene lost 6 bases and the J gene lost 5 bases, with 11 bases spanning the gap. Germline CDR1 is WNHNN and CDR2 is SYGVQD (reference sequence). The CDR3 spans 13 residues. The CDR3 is CASSLGSDQPQHF. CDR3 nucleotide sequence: TGCGCCAGCAGCTTGGGGTCGGATCAGCCCCAGCATTTT.

CDR3 region: CASSSYTGLSYNEQFF. The DNA for the CDR3 is TGTGCCAGCAGTTCATACACAGGTCTCTCCTACAATGAGCAGTTCTTC. The V and J genes are TRBV27 and TRBJ2-1, with a possible D match to TRBD1 (5 bases). CDR3 length: 16 residues. Germline assignment: CDR1 MNHEY and CDR2 SMNVEV (reference sequence). V was pared by 4 bases and J by 0 bases, with 13 bases between.

CDR3 sequence: CASSLQTGQFQHF. The CDR3 region has the DNA TGTGCCAGCAGCTTACAAACAGGGCAGTTCCAGCATTTT. The chain couples TRBV7-2 to TRBJ1-5, with D possibly TRBD1 on 6 matching bases. The germline V gene encodes CDR1 SGHTA and CDR2 FQGNSA. Trimming removed 2 bases from V and 12 bases from J, with 14 bases in between. The CDR3 contains 13 residues.

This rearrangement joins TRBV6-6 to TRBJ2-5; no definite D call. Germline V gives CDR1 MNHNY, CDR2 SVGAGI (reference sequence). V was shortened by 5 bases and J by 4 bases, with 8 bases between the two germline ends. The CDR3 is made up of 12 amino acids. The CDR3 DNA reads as TGTGCCAGCAGTAGACCATCAGAGACCCAGTACTTC. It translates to CASSRPSETQYF.

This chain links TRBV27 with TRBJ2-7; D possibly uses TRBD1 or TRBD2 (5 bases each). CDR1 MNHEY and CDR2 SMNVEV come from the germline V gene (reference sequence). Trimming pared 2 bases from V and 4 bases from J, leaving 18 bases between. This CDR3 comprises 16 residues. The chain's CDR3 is CASSLTSRIEGYEQYF. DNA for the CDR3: TGTGCCAGCAGTTTAACGTCCCGGATCGAGGGGTACGAGCAGTACTTC.

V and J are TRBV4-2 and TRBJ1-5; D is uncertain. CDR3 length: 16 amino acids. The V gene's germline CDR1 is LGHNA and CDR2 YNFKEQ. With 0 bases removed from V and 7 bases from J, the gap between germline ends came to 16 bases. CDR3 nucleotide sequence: TGTGCCAGCAGCCAAGATCGGGCAGCCGGAAGCCAGCCCCAGCATTTT. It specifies CASSQDRAAGSQPQHF.

For the CDR3, the DNA is TGTGCCAGTAACAGGTATCGACAAGAGACCCAGTACTTC. This encodes CASNRYRQETQYF. V is TRBV6-5 and J is TRBJ2-5; TRBD1 might be the D (5 bases). The germline CDR1 and CDR2 sequences are MNHEY and SVGAGI. The CDR3 is made up of 13 amino acids. The V end lost 9 bases, the J end lost 2 bases, and 13 bases lay between the germline ends.

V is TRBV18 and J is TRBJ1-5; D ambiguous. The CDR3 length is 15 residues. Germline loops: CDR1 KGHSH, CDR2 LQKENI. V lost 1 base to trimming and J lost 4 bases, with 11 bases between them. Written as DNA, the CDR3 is TGTGCCAGCTCACCACGTGAAGTCCCGAATCAGCCCCAGCATTTT. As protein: CASSPREVPNQPQHF.

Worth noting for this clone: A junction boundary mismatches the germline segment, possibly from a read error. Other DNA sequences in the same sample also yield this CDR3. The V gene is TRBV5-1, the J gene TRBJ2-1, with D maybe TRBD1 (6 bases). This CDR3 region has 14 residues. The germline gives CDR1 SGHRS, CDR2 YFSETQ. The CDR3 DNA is TGCGCTAGCAGCTTACAGGGCGGGTACAATGAGCAGTTCTTC. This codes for CASSLQGGYNEQFF.

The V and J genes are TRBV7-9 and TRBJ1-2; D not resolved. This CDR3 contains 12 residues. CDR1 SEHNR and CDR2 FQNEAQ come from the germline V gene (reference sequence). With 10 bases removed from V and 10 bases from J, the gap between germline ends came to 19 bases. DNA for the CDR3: TGTGCCACCCGCGATATGTGGGTCGACTACACCTTC. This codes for CATRDMWVDYTF.

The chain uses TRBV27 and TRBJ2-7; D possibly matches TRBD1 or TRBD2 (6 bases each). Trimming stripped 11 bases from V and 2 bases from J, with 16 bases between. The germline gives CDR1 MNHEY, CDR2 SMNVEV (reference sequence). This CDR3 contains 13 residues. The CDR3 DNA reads TGTGCCTCCCGGGGGCAGGGGACCTACGAGCAGTACTTC. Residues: CASRGQGTYEQYF.

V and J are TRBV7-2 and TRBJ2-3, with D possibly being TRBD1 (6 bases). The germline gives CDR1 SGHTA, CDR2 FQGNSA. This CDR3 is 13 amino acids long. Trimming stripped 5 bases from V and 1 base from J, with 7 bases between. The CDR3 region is CASSKGGTDTQYF. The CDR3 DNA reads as TGTGCCAGCAGCAAGGGGGGCACAGATACGCAGTATTTT.

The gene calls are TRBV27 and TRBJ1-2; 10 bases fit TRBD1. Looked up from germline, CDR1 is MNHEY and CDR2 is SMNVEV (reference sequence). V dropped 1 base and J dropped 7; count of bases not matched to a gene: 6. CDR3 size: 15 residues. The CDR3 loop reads CASSLYGTGDGGYTF. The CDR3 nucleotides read TGTGCCAGCAGTTTATACGGGACAGGGGACGGTGGCTACACCTTC.

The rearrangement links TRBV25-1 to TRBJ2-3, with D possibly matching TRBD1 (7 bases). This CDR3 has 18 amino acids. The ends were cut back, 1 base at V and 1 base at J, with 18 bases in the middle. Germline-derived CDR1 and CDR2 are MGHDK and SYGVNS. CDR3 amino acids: CASSEWGQGGAGTDTQYF. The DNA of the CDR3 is TGTGCCAGCAGTGAATGGGGGCAGGGGGGAGCGGGCACAGATACGCAGTATTTT.

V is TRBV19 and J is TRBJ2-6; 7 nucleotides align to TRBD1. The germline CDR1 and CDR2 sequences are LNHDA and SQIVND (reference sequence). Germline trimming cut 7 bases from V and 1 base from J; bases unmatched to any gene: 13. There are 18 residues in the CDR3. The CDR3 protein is CASTRQGPGGSGANVLTF. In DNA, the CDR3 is TGTGCCAGTACCAGACAGGGTCCTGGGGGATCTGGGGCCAACGTCCTGACTTTC.

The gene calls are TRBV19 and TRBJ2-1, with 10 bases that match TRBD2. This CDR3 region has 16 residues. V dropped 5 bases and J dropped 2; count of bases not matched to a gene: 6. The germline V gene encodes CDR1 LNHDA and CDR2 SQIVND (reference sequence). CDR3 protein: CASSARLAGAYNEQFF. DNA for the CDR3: TGTGCCAGTAGTGCAAGACTAGCGGGTGCCTACAATGAGCAGTTCTTC.

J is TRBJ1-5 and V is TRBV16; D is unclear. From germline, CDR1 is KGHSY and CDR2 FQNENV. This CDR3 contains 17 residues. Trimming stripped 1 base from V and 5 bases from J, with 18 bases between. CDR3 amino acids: CASSQYLRGGIDQPQHF. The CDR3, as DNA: TGTGCCAGCAGCCAATATCTGCGTGGCGGCATTGATCAGCCCCAGCATTTT.